The clone carrying this TCR beta chain was found many times. This sample was included in a study of Graves' ophthalmopathy and Graves' hyperthyroidism. This CDR3 region has 16 residues. In germline, CDR1 is KGHSH, CDR2 LQKENI. With 6 bases removed from V and 8 bases from J, the gap between germline ends came to 23 bases. Ophthalmopathy donors' eye disease showed moderate-to-severe activity, CAS of at least 3, NOSPECS of at least 4 and duration under 3 months. RNA served as the template for amplifying TCR beta CDR3 regions. Scientists carried out first-round RT-PCR using HTBI primers and then a second-round multiplex PCR. TCRdb itself ran the multiplex PCR reads through MiXCR, one entry per CDR3 protein. This sample has about 370,000 distinct CDR3 sequences, with around 16% found just once.

V and J are TRBV18 and TRBJ2-4; the D gene is possibly TRBD2 (7 bases). The sequencing input was peripheral blood. This TCR came from a woman aged 18-29 years with Graves' ophthalmopathy. The CDR3 loop reads CASSPGLGGLQDIQYF. The CDR3 nucleotides are TGTGCCAGCTCTCCCGGACTCGGGGGGCTTCAGGACATTCAGTACTTC.